The next 32 T cell receptor beta chains were all read from a single sample in a study of neurological immune-mediated disorders (dated by TCRdb to between 2018 and 2021). The library was produced with 5' RACE. Data came from an Illumina HiSeq 2500. TCRdb reprocessing: public reads trimmed at Q25 with fastp, clones called with MiXCR, in-frame beta chains kept. Each CDR3 protein appears once, grouped with its most common genes and DNA. This sample comprises some 29,000 distinct CDR3 sequences, about 6.9% of them detected only once. In total, the top ten clones hold roughly 9% of the sample. Sequenced material: PBMCs. Source of these receptors: a woman aged 45 to 65 in good health.

There are many counts of this clonotype. This rearrangement joins TRBV4-1 to TRBJ2-1, with D hard to call. The CDR3 sequence is 13 residues long. Germline lookup yields CDR1 MGHRA and CDR2 YSYEKL. V lost 0 bases and J 15 bases, leaving 15 bases between the germline ends. CDR3 nucleotides: TGCGCCAGCAGCCAAGACCCGCTGTGGGTTAGGTTCTTC. Its protein product is CASSQDPLWVRFF.

This clonotype came up many times. The V gene is TRBV30, the J gene TRBJ2-7; D could derive from TRBD1 or TRBD2 (5 bases each). CDR3 length: 15 residues. Germline values: CDR1 GTSNPN, CDR2 SVGIG (reference sequence). The V gene lost 3 bases and the J gene lost 3 bases, with 18 bases spanning the gap. As DNA, the CDR3 is TGTGCCTGGAGCCTAGGGACCAACTCGCTCTACGAGCAGTACTTC. It codes for CAWSLGTNSLYEQYF.

This clonotype was recorded many times. The CDR3 here is CASSLELQETQYF. DNA of the CDR3: TGTGCCAGCAGCTTAGAACTTCAAGAGACCCAGTACTTC. The chain carries TRBV7-2 and TRBJ2-5; D is ambiguous. V was shortened by 1 base and J by 2 bases, with 5 bases between the two germline ends. The CDR3 is 13 amino acids. Germline CDR1 and CDR2: SGHTA and FQGNSA.

The V and J genes are TRBV10-3 and TRBJ2-2, with 8 bases lining up with TRBD2. Trimming removed 7 bases from V and 4 bases from J; junction bases left unmatched: 11. Germline V gene data show CDR1 as ENHRY and CDR2 as SYGVKD. The CDR3 runs to 16 residues. In nucleotides, the CDR3 is TGTGCCATCACATCGGGAATAGCGGGACCCACCGGGGAGCTGTTTTTT. Translation: CAITSGIAGPTGELFF.

Ten or more counts support this clonotype. The chain is built from TRBV6-1 and TRBJ2-7; perhaps TRBD1 as D (6 bases). Germline V gene data show CDR1 as MNHNS and CDR2 as SASEGT. The V end lost 5 bases, the J end lost 6 bases, and 14 bases lay between the germline ends. The CDR3 loop spans 13 amino acids. The CDR3 DNA sequence: TGTGCCAGCAGTCACCTCGAGGACAGCGAGCAGTACTTC. Translated: CASSHLEDSEQYF.

This clonotype is judged medium-sized. The chain couples TRBV5-1 to TRBJ2-2; 7 bases are shared with TRBD1. The CDR3 spans 15 residues. Germline V gene sequence: CDR1 SGHRS, CDR2 YFSETQ. V shed 4 bases and J 3 bases; nucleotides not matched to a gene: 6. The chain's CDR3 is CASSGGQAYTGELFF. The CDR3 DNA reads as TGCGCCAGCAGCGGCGGACAGGCCTACACCGGGGAGCTGTTTTTT.

This clonotype has ten or more counts. The chain uses TRBV5-6 and TRBJ1-1; perhaps TRBD1 as D (6 bases). The CDR3 loop spans 15 amino acids. Between the trimmed V and J ends, which lost 5 bases and 1 base, there was a span of 15 bases. Germline V gene data show CDR1 as SGHDT and CDR2 as YYEEEE. CDR3 loop: CASSSRGGPNTEAFF. The CDR3 DNA follows: TGTGCCAGCAGTTCCCGAGGGGGACCGAACACTGAAGCTTTCTTT. Combining the CDR3 with reference TRBV5-6 and TRBJ1-1 gives the whole variable domain DAGVTQSPTHLIKTRGQQVTLRCSPKSGHDTVSWYQQALGQGPQFIFQYYEEEERQRGNFPDRFSGHQFPNYSSELNVNALLLGDSALYLCASSSRGGPNTEAFFGQGTRLTVV.

Points on this clonotype: A much larger clonotype is one base distant, so this may be a read error. The chain links TRBV20-1 to TRBJ2-7, with a tentative D call TRBD2 (7 bases). Germline lookup yields CDR1 DFQATT and CDR2 SNEGSKA (reference sequence). The CDR3 covers 12 residues. CDR3 residues: CSAGDMGTEQYF. Here the CDR3 DNA reads TGCAGCGCGGGGGACATGGGAACCGAGCAGTACTTC.

At least ten counts were recorded for this clonotype. The rearrangement uses TRBV5-4 and TRBJ2-7; D gene uncertain. V dropped 0 bases and J dropped 6 bases, with 7 bases sitting between them. Germline V gives CDR1 SGHNT, CDR2 YYREEE (reference sequence). The CDR3 sequence is 12 residues long. The DNA for the CDR3 is TGTGCCAGCAGCTTGGAAAGGGCCGAGCAGTACTTC. This translates into CASSLERAEQYF.

This clonotype came up many times. The V and J genes are TRBV5-1 and TRBJ2-4; D is undetermined. Per germline, CDR1 SGHRS and CDR2 YFSETQ. V lost 0 bases, J lost 7 bases, and 2 bases lay in between. The CDR3 extends over 11 amino acids. In DNA, the CDR3 is TGCGCCAGCAGCTTGGGGAACATTCAGTACTTC. It encodes CASSLGNIQYF.

This clonotype was counted ten times or more. The rearrangement uses TRBV7-2 and TRBJ2-3, with D perhaps being TRBD1 or TRBD2 (5 bases each). CDR1 is SGHTA, CDR2 FQGNSA, per germline. The CDR3 is made up of 15 amino acids. V lost 8 bases and J lost 2, with 17 bases in between. CDR3 coding DNA: TGTGCCAGCTCAGGATCCGGGACGACCACAGATACGCAGTATTTT. This sequence encodes CASSGSGTTTDTQYF. The full variable domain, in which reference TRBV7-2 and TRBJ2-3 provide the parts outside the CDR3, is GAGVSQSPSNKVTEKGKDVELRCDPISGHTALYWYRQSLGQGLEFLIYFQGNSAPDKSGLPSDRFSAERTGGSVSTLTIQRTQQEDSAVYLCASSGSGTTTDTQYFGPGTRLTVL.

This clonotype was counted at least ten times. The chain uses TRBV20-1 and TRBJ1-2; D perhaps matches TRBD1 (5 bases). CDR1 and CDR2 (germline): DFQATT, SNEGSKA (reference sequence). The V end lost 3 bases, the J end lost 7 bases, and 12 bases lay between the germline ends. This CDR3 is 12 amino acids long. For the CDR3, the DNA is TGCAGTGCTAGTGGGTCAGGGTCTGGCTACACCTTC. As protein: CSASGSGSGYTF.

In its sample, this clonotype was seen many times. The chain couples TRBV6-2 or TRBV6-3 to TRBJ1-5, with 10 bases identical to TRBD1. Germline lookup yields CDR1 MNHEY and CDR2 SVGEGT. V lost 7 bases and J lost 4; bases outside the gene matches: 7. The CDR3 is 15 amino acids. The CDR3 nucleotides read TGTGCCAGCATAAGCGACAGGGGGCGAAATCAGCCCCAGCATTTT. It is translated as CASISDRGRNQPQHF.

This clonotype was counted at least ten times. This sequence joins TRBV29-1 and TRBJ2-7; D remains ambiguous. Trimming shortened V by 2 bases and J by 5 bases, and 10 bases separated the two germline ends. This CDR3 comprises 12 residues. Per germline, CDR1 SQVTM and CDR2 ANQGSEA. CDR3 residues: CSVEIVGNEQYF. The CDR3 DNA reads as TGCAGCGTTGAAATTGTGGGAAACGAGCAGTACTTC.

There are many counts of this clonotype. The V call is TRBV5-1, the J call TRBJ1-2; a weak D match, TRBD1 (6 bases). The CDR3 consists of 15 residues. V was trimmed by 1 base and J by 0 bases, leaving 10 bases between them. Germline V lookup: CDR1 SGHRS, CDR2 YFSETQ. The CDR3 DNA follows: TGCGCCAGCAGCTTGCGGGGACAAACTAACTATGGCTACACCTTC. Protein sequence: CASSLRGQTNYGYTF.

By proportion, this clonotype is medium-sized. The V gene is TRBV6-2 or TRBV6-3, the J gene TRBJ2-1; a weak D match, TRBD2 (5 bases). CDR1 is MNHEY, CDR2 SVGEGT, per germline. This CDR3 is built from 15 residues. The V end lost 4 bases, the J end lost 8 bases, and 18 bases lay between the germline ends. The CDR3 nucleotides are TGTGCCAGCAGTTCCCTCGGGCTAGCTATGCATGAGCAGTTCTTC. It codes for CASSSLGLAMHEQFF.

This clonotype was observed many times. This rearrangement joins TRBV18 to TRBJ1-1; 8 bases match TRBD1. The CDR3 has 13 amino acids. CDR1 and CDR2 from the germline V gene are KGHSH and LQKENI. V was pared by 4 bases and J by 5 bases, with 3 bases of the junction left unmatched. The CDR3 here is CASSRQGRTEAFF. CDR3 sequence (DNA): TGTGCCAGCTCACGACAGGGGAGAACTGAAGCTTTCTTT.

This clonotype was counted ten times or more. The CDR3 region has the DNA TGTGCCATCAGTGGGGCAGTGGATGAGCAGTTCTTC. It is translated as CAISGAVDEQFF. This chain links TRBV10-3 with TRBJ2-1; D is uncertain. V was shortened by 4 bases and J by 8 bases, with 9 bases between the two germline ends. CDR3 size: 12 residues. Germline assignment: CDR1 ENHRY and CDR2 SYGVKD.

In this sample, this clonotype turned up many times. The chain links TRBV28 to TRBJ2-5; the D gene could be TRBD1 or TRBD2 (5 bases each). CDR1 and CDR2 from the germline V gene are MDHEN and SYDVKM. The CDR3 length is 11 residues. Between the trimmed V and J ends, which lost 8 bases and 12 bases, there was a span of 16 bases. The CDR3 DNA sequence: TGTGCCAGCGCCCCCGGGGCTACCAAGTACTTC. This sequence encodes CASAPGATKYF.

By frequency in the sample, this clonotype is medium-sized (0.01 to 0.1%). The J gene is TRBJ1-1, the V gene TRBV20-1, with 8 bases fitting TRBD1. The J segment lost 3 bases and the V segment lost 3 bases, leaving 6 bases of the junction unmatched. The CDR3 totals 14 residues. From germline, CDR1 is DFQATT and CDR2 SNEGSKA (reference sequence). CDR3 coding DNA: TGCAGTGCTAGGCGGACAGGGTGGGACACTGAAGCTTTCTTT. Translating gives CSARRTGWDTEAFF.

This clonotype was observed at least ten times. V and J are TRBV6-6 and TRBJ1-1; D may be TRBD1 (5 bases). V was trimmed by 7 bases and J by 6 bases, leaving 15 bases between them. Germline V gene data show CDR1 as MNHNY and CDR2 as SVGAGI (reference sequence). This CDR3 comprises 13 residues. The CDR3 DNA sequence: TGTGCCAGCACCCCGACAGCGATGTCTGAAGCTTTCTTT. Its translation is CASTPTAMSEAFF.

The DNA for the CDR3 is TGTGCCAGCAGCTTAGCGGGTTTCGGACAGGGGTCCGGGGAGCTGTTTTTT. Its translation is CASSLAGFGQGSGELFF. The genes are TRBV7-2 and TRBJ2-2; 9 bases agree with TRBD1. With 0 bases clipped from V and 6 bases from J, the junction kept 8 bases outside the gene matches. The V gene's germline CDR1 is SGHTA and CDR2 FQGNSA. The CDR3 spans 17 residues.

This clonotype was seen at least ten times. The chain is built from TRBV5-5 and TRBJ2-3; 9 bases are shared with TRBD1. Per germline, CDR1 SGHKS and CDR2 YYEKEE (reference sequence). The CDR3 is 15 amino acids. Trimming cost V 3 bases and J 2 bases; bases outside gene matches: 4. CDR3 residues: CASSSWTGDTDTQYF. CDR3 sequence (DNA): TGTGCCAGCAGCTCCTGGACAGGGGACACAGATACGCAGTATTTT.

This clonotype was recorded many times. The chain carries TRBV7-2 and TRBJ1-5; TRBD1 matches at 7 bases. Germline assignment: CDR1 SGHTA and CDR2 FQGNSA. This CDR3 contains 17 residues. The V and J ends lost 5 bases and 5 bases, in that order; junction bases with no gene match: 15. The CDR3 region has the DNA TGTGCCAGCAGCCTTTACAGGGGAAGGGCCGCAGATCAGCCCCAGCATTTT. Translation gives CASSLYRGRAADQPQHF. Using reference TRBV7-2 and TRBJ1-5 for the parts outside the CDR3, the full variable domain is GAGVSQSPSNKVTEKGKDVELRCDPISGHTALYWYRQSLGQGLEFLIYFQGNSAPDKSGLPSDRFSAERTGGSVSTLTIQRTQQEDSAVYLCASSLYRGRAADQPQHFGDGTRLSIL.

This clonotype was recorded many times. V is TRBV20-1 and J is TRBJ1-1, with unresolved D. Trimming took off 0 bases at V and 3 bases at J, with 2 bases between the two ends. This CDR3 contains 11 residues. Germline loops: CDR1 DFQATT, CDR2 SNEGSKA (reference sequence). The CDR3 DNA reads TGCAGTGCTAGAGACTACACTGAAGCTTTCTTT. Protein product: CSARDYTEAFF.

This clonotype was recorded many times. The CDR3 bases are TGTGCCAGCAGTTACGAGGCAGGCCAAAGCACAGATACGCAGTATTTT. This sequence encodes CASSYEAGQSTDTQYF. The chain has TRBV6-2 or TRBV6-3 and TRBJ2-3, with no clear D. The CDR3 loop spans 16 amino acids. Trimming took 2 bases from V and 0 from J, leaving 12 bases between them. CDR1 is MNHEY and CDR2 is SVGEGT in the germline V gene.

Note on this clonotype: A much larger clone differs by one base, so this may be a read error. The chain carries TRBV11-1 and TRBJ2-3; no clear D gene. This CDR3 is built from 14 residues. V dropped 3 bases and J dropped 6 bases, with 13 bases sitting between them. Germline V CDR1 and CDR2: SGHAT, FQDESV (reference sequence). The CDR3 sequence: CASSFIGFRDTQYF. CDR3 DNA: TGTGCCAGCAGCTTTATAGGGTTTCGGGATACGCAGTATTTT.

This clonotype has at least ten counts. The CDR3 coding sequence is TGTGCCAGCAGTCTAGGGGGCGTTGCTGGGGCCAACGTCCTGACTTTC. It yields the protein CASSLGGVAGANVLTF. The chain joins TRBV2 to TRBJ2-6; 7 bases match TRBD1. Germline CDR1 SNHLY, CDR2 FYNNEI. CDR3 length equals 16 residues. V dropped 5 bases and J dropped 2; count of bases not matched to a gene: 6.

This clonotype was recorded at least ten times. The V and J genes are TRBV20-1 and TRBJ2-5; a possible D gene is TRBD1 (5 bases). This CDR3 spans 12 amino acids. Germline lookup yields CDR1 DFQATT and CDR2 SNEGSKA (reference sequence). Trimming cost V 6 bases and J 3 bases, with 11 bases left between them. The CDR3 here is CSAGAREETQYF. The CDR3 DNA is TGCAGTGCAGGGGCACGAGAAGAGACCCAGTACTTC.

Remarks on this clonotype: This sequence may be a read error, since a much larger clone differs from it by one base. The V gene is TRBV18, the J gene TRBJ1-2; D unclear. Germline V gives CDR1 KGHSH, CDR2 LQKENI. There are 14 residues in the CDR3. The V end was cut by 4 bases, the J end by 0 bases, with 9 bases between. CDR3 sequence (DNA): TGTGCCAGCTCACAGGAAGGCACTAACTATGGCTACACCTTC. Translation gives CASSQEGTNYGYTF.

Many counts were recorded for this clonotype. The CDR3 loop is CASTSGIGSEQYF. In DNA, the CDR3 is TGTGCCAGCACTTCGGGTATTGGGTCCGAGCAGTACTTC. The V and J genes are TRBV9 and TRBJ2-7; no reliable D call. V gave up 6 bases and J gave up 6 bases, with 16 bases separating them. Germline V gene sequence: CDR1 SGDLS, CDR2 YYNGEE. The CDR3 is made up of 13 amino acids.

The DNA of the CDR3 is TGTGCCAGCAGATTACTTTCCCGGCGCTCCAACAGAGATACGCAGTATTTT. This translates into CASRLLSRRSNRDTQYF. This chain links TRBV7-6 with TRBJ2-3; D not certain. The CDR3 extends over 17 amino acids. CDR1 is SGHVS, CDR2 FNYEAQ, per germline. The ends were cut back, 6 bases at V and 5 bases at J, with 24 bases in the middle.